This T cell receptor (beta chain) came from a study of glioma-infiltrating T cells after dendritic cell vaccination. At the level of the study: Treatment, given 2003 to 2012, was autologous tumor lysate-pulsed dendritic cell vaccination. Broader study findings: Complete blood and tumor specimen sets were limited to few patients.

Germline V gene sequence: CDR1 SGHDT, CDR2 YYEEEE. V gave up 2 bases and J gave up 4 bases; unmatched junction bases: 10. The CDR3 consists of 17 residues. The PCR used 60 V beta and 13 J beta primers. Here immunoSEQ multiplex PCR was the method, and the copy in TCRdb shows in-frame clones only, minus some. Here the sample spans 90,000 to 100,000 clones, around three quarters being singletons. Before vaccination, two weeks after the third vaccination, and at progression, PBMC were collected. This clone showed up just once. Its matching antigen is unknown. The sample in question was blood, obtained before dendritic cell vaccination. This TCR derives from a human donor with glioblastoma. This chain connects TRBV5-6 to TRBJ2-7, with 12 bases lining up with TRBD2. DNA of the CDR3: TGTGCCAGCAGCTTTGGGGTTGGACTAGCGGGATCTTACGAGCAGTACTTC. It is translated as CASSFGVGLAGSYEQYF.